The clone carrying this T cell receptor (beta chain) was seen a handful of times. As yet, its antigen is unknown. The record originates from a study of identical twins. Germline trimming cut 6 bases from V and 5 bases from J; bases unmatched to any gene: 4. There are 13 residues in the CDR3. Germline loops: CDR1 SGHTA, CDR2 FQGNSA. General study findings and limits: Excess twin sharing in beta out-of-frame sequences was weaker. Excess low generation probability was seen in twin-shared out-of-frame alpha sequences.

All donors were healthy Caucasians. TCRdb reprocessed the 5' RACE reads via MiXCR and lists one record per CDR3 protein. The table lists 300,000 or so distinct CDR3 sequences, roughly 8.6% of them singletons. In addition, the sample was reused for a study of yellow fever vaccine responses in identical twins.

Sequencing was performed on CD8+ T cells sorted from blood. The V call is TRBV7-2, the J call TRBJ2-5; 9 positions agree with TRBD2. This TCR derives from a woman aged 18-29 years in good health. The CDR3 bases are TGTGCCAGCAGACCCAGCGGGGGGGAGACCCAGTACTTC. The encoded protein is CASRPSGGETQYF.